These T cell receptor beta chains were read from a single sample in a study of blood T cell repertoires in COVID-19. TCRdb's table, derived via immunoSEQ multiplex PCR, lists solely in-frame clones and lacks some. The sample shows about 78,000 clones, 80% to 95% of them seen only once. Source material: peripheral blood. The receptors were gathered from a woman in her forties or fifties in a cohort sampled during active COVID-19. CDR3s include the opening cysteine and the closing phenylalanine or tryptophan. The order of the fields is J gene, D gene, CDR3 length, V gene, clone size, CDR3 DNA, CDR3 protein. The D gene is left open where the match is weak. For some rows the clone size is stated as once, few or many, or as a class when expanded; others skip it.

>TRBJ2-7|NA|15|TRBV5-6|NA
TGTGCCAGCAGCTTAGCCCCGGGGAGGCAGTACGAGCAGTACTTC
CASSLAPGRQYEQYF
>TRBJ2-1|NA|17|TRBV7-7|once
TGTGCTAGCAGCTTAGCGTGGGGGGCTAGCGGACCCAATGAGCAGTTCTTC
CASSLAWGASGPNEQFF
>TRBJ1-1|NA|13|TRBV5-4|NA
TGTGCCAGCAGCTTGGACAGGAACACTGAAGCTTTCTTT
CASSLDRNTEAFF
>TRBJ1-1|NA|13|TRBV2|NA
TGTGCCAGCAATGGACAGCCGAACACTGAAGCTTTCTTT
CASNGQPNTEAFF
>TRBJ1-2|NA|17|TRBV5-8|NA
TGTGCCAGCAGCTTGCCCTTGGCACAGGACCCAACTTATGGCTACACCTTC
CASSLPLAQDPTYGYTF
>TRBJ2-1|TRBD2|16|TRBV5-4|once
TGTGCCAGCAGCTCCGGGACTAGCGGTCAGTACAATGAGCAGTTCTTC
CASSSGTSGQYNEQFF
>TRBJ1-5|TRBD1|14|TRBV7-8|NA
TGTGCCAGCAGCTTCCCAGGGGGGAACCAGCCCCAGCATTTT
CASSFPGGNQPQHF
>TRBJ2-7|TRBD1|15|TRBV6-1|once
TGTGCCAGCAGTGAATCCCTCGACAGGGCCTACGAGCAGTACTTC
CASSESLDRAYEQYF
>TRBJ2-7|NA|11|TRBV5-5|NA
TGTGCCAGCAGCTGGCTCTACGAGCAGTACTTC
CASSWLYEQYF
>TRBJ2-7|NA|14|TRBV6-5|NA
TGTGCCAGCAGTTACTCGTCGGGAGCGCTCGAGCAGTACTTC
CASSYSSGALEQYF
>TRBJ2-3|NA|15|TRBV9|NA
TGTGCCAGCAGCGTAGAGGGACTTTCCACAGATACGCAGTATTTT
CASSVEGLSTDTQYF
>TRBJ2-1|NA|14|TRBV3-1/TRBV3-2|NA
TGTGCCAGCAGCCAAGATCCTACTCGGTATGAGCAGTTCTTC
CASSQDPTRYEQFF
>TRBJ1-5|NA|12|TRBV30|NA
TGTGCCTGGAGTGTAGGGAGGCAGCCCCAGCATTTT
CAWSVGRQPQHF
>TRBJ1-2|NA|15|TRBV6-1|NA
TGTGCCAGCAGTGAAGCAGGCAGGTCTCCACTTGGCTACACCTTC
CASSEAGRSPLGYTF
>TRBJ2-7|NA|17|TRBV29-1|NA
TGCAGCGTTGGGTCCCCCTCCTGGGACACCCCAACCTACGAGCAGTACTTC
CSVGSPSWDTPTYEQYF
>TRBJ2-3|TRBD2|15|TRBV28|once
TGTGCCAGCAGTTTGGGGAGCGGGAGCTTGGATACGCAGTATTTT
CASSLGSGSLDTQYF
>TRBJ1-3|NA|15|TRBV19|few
TGTGCCAGTAGTAAAGGACGACAGCTTGGAAACACCATATATTTT
CASSKGRQLGNTIYF
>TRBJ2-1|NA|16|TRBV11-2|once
TGTGCCAGCAGCTTGGAGGGAACAAACTCCTACAATGAGCAGTTCTTC
CASSLEGTNSYNEQFF
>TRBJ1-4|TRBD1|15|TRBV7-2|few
TGTGCCAGCAGCTCCAGGGGGCTTCGTAATGAAAAACTGTTTTTT
CASSSRGLRNEKLFF
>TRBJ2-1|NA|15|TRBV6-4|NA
TGTGCCAGCAGTAGCCGGGACTCGTCCTACAATGAGCAGTTCTTC
CASSSRDSSYNEQFF
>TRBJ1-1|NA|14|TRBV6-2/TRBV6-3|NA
TGTGCCAGCAGTCTTAACGACATGACCCGGGGGGCTTTCTTT
CASSLNDMTRGAFF
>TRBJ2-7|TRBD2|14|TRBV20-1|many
TGCAGTGCTAGTGCTAGCGGGGGCACCTACGAGCAGTACTTC
CSASASGGTYEQYF
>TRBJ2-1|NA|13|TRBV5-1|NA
TGCGCCAGCAGCTTGAACAGTTACAATGAGCAGTTCTTC
CASSLNSYNEQFF
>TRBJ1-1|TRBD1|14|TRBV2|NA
TGTGCCAGCAGATCAGACAGGGTTGGTACTGAAGCTTTCTTT
CASRSDRVGTEAFF
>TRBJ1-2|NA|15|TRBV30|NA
TGTGCCTGGAGTCCCTTAAACAGGGATGTAGATGGCTACACCTTC
CAWSPLNRDVDGYTF
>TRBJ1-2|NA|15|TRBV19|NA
TGTGCCAGTAGTATAGCTCCGGGGGGGTTCTATGGCTACACCTTC
CASSIAPGGFYGYTF
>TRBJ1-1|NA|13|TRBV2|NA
TGTGCCAGCGGCCCACAGGGCAGCCCTGAAGCTTTCTTT
CASGPQGSPEAFF
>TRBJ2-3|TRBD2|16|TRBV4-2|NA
TGTGCCAGCGCCACCCCCGGGACTAGCGAGGCAGATACGCAGTATTTT
CASATPGTSEADTQYF
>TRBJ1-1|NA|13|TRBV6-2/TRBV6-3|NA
TGTGCCAGCAGTCCCCGGGGGGGCACTGAAGCTTTCTTT
CASSPRGGTEAFF
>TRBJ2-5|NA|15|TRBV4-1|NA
TGCGCCAGCAGCCCCATAACAGGGTTCGTAGAGACCCAGTACTTC
CASSPITGFVETQYF
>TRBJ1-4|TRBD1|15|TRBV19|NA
TGTGCCAGTAAAAGTCAGGGACAGGGGCATGAAAAACTGTTTTTT
CASKSQGQGHEKLFF
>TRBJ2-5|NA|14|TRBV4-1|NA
TGCGCCAGCAGCCAAGCCGACAGGTTAGAGACCCAGTACTTC
CASSQADRLETQYF
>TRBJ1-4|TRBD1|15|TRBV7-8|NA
TGTGCCAGCAGCCTGTCGGACAGGGGGAATGAAAAACTGTTTTTT
CASSLSDRGNEKLFF
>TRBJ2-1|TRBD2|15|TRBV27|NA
TGTGCCAGCAGCCAACGACTAGCGGATTACAATGAGCAGTTCTTC
CASSQRLADYNEQFF
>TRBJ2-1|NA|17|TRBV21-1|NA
TGTGCCAGCAGCAAAGCGACGACTTGGGGTTACAGGAATGAGCAGTTCTTC
CASSKATTWGYRNEQFF
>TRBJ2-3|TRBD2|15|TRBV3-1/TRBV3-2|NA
TGTGCCAGCAGCCCCCGGGGGGACTACACAGATACGCAGTATTTT
CASSPRGDYTDTQYF
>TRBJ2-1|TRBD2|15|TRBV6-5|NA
TGTGCCAGCAGACTAGCGGGAGGTAATAACAATGAGCAGTTCTTC
CASRLAGGNNNEQFF
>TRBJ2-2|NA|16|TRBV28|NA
TGTGCCAGCAGTTTATTCGGGACTTTTAACACCGGGGAGCTGTTTTTT
CASSLFGTFNTGELFF
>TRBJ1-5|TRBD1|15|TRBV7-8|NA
TGTGCCAGCAGCTTAAGGGGACAGGGTAATCAGCCCCAGCATTTT
CASSLRGQGNQPQHF
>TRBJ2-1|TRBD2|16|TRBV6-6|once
TGTGCCAGCAGTTACTATCTAGCGGGAGAGAGAAATGAGCAGTTCTTC
CASSYYLAGERNEQFF
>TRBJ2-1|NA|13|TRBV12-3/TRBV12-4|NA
TGTGCCAGCAGGAACGACAAGACCAATGAGCAGTTCTTC
CASRNDKTNEQFF
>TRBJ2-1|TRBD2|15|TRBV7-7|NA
TGTGCTAGCAGCCCAACTAGCGGCCCGGGGAATGAGCAGTTCTTC
CASSPTSGPGNEQFF
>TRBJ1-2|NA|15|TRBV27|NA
TGTGCCAGCAGTTCCCTCCAGGGGTTGGACTATGGCTACACCTTC
CASSSLQGLDYGYTF
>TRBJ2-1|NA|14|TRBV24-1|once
TGTGCCACCAGTGATTTTGGCCAATACAATGAGCAGTTCTTC
CATSDFGQYNEQFF
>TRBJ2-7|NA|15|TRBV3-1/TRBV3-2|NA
TGTGCCAGCAGCCAAGTCGGCCAAAGGGGCTACGAGCAGTACTTC
CASSQVGQRGYEQYF
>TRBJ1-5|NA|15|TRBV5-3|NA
TGTGCCAGAAGCTTGATCGAAGGGGTGAATCAGCCCCAGCATTTT
CARSLIEGVNQPQHF
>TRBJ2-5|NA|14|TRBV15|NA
TGTGCCACCAGCAGAGATTCGCGCCAAGAGACCCAGTACTTC
CATSRDSRQETQYF
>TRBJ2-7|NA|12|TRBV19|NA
TGTGCCAGTAGGTCCGGTCGTGAAGAGCAGTACTTC
CASRSGREEQYF
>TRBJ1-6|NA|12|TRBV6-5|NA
TGTGCCAGCACAGCGGGCGATTCACCCCTCCACTTT
CASTAGDSPLHF
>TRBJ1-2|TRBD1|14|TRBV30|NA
TGTGCCTGGAGCCCAGGACAGGGCTACTATGGCTACACCTTC
CAWSPGQGYYGYTF
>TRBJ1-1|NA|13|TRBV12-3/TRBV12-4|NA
TGTGCCAGCAGTTTAAGAGAGAACACTGAAGCTTTCTTT
CASSLRENTEAFF